The present T cell receptor (beta chain) was sequenced within a study of cytomegalovirus exposure and HLA in healthy donors (dated by TCRdb to 2017 to 2019). About the study as a whole: In an earlier analysis of some 550 of the donors, roughly 300 Gb of sequence data and some 100 million unique TCR beta sequences from about 180 million T cells were reported. Among the roughly 380 genotyped donors, approximately 81% belonged to the genetic ancestry cluster associated with self-reported Caucasian donors. The study used immunosequencing to profile the T cell repertoires of about 670 subjects and linked those repertoires to cytomegalovirus serostatus. Roughly 300 gigabases of sequencing data and approximately 84 million unique TCR sequences were included in an early release covering about 600 HLA-typed donors. Across under 500 genotyped donors of the cohort, an average of about 240,000 unique TCR beta nucleotide sequences per donor were sequenced, and roughly 17% of those sequences were non-productive. In addition to the first cohort of hundreds of subjects, a separate validation cohort of approximately 130 different subjects was used. A later genetic analysis used genome-wide SNP genotypes for about 60% of the roughly 700 donors, treating that subset as a discovery cohort. The aim of the study was to test whether cataloging public T cell receptors could identify signatures of past pathogen exposure. The study combined high-throughput TCR immunosequencing, statistical association of individual TCRs with disease status, and machine learning to predict cytomegalovirus infection status. Class I and class II HLA loci were covered by the typing at four-digit resolution. Rather than drawing on any new phenotypic data, the later analysis identified candidate immune exposures from TCR beta sequences and the way those sequences occurred across donors. A later analysis re-examined previously published TCR beta repertoires from hundreds of donors and added high-resolution HLA genotyping to investigate patterns of TCR occurrence. In an earlier analysis of a few hundred of the donors, high-throughput TCR beta sequencing was used to judge whether each TCR beta V gene segment behaved as functional or pseudogenic. Every repertoire in the discovery cohort had been generated on one and the same sequencing platform. A few DR-DQ haplotypes were treated as single units for association and clustering because of strong linkage in the cohort. Donor age, sex, ethnicity and CMV serostatus were compiled alongside the repertoire data. Typing coverage differed by locus: A, B, C, DRB1 and DQB1 were typed in roughly 620-640 donors, DQA1 in about 500, DPA1 in 600 to 610, and DPB1 in 400 to 480. Study-level results and caveats: While some public TCRs were present in many individuals, most TCR sequences turned up only very rarely across donors. According to a later analysis, parvovirus B19, influenza, CMV and Epstein-Barr virus appeared linked to several top co-occurrence clusters. The authors suggested that the approach could potentially be generalized to other disease states and immunological phenotypes. In a later analysis, HLA-associated TCR beta chains showed more clonal expansion and lower generation probabilities than non-associated chains that were equally common. A total of roughly 160 TCR beta chains were listed by the study as associated with cytomegalovirus. Three of the identified cytomegalovirus-associated TCR beta chains were confirmed in vitro to be specific for cytomegalovirus antigens. In an earlier analysis of some 640 of the donors, most TCR beta V segments were observed in productive rearrangements about 87% or about 30% of the time, broadly matching IMGT annotations. At a false discovery rate of 0.05, a later analysis linked under 20,000 TCR beta sequences to specific HLA alleles. Linkage disequilibrium might explain the correlated functional status among segregating V segments, but an unknown experimental factor could not be ruled out. Because counts were too low, roughly 17 rarely observed V segments, including chromosome 9 orphons, were left out of the earlier analysis of several hundred of the donors. A further reported finding was that TCR beta sequences accurately predicted the HLA-A and HLA-B alleles for most subjects in the first cohort. CMV serostatus was the only immune exposure information available for the cohort. In a later genetic analysis, a missense DCLRE1C variant was associated with V-gene and J-gene trimming of TCR beta chains, and the association was replicated in an independent cohort. Because some donors lacked HLA typing at each locus, the association tests relied only on the typed subset. A later analysis found that TCR association rates varied across HLA loci, with DRB1 alleles showing the most associated TCRs and HLA-C alleles the fewest. A cluster of highly shared sequence variants was judged likely to be a technical artifact of the sequencing pipeline. According to a later analysis, most CMV-associated TCR beta chains appeared to be HLA-restricted, and the HLA associations seemed to be driven largely by CMV exposure. The cohort was sequenced for TCR beta chains only, and without alpha or paired-chain data the features that could be detected were limited. Assigning TCR associations to individual alleles was difficult when HLA alleles, especially DR and DQ, strongly co-occurred. Sequencing depth was assumed to be roughly uniform across donors in the presence/absence analyses, though that assumption may not hold. Compared with the roughly 670-donor mean, donors in an Asian-associated ancestry cluster had fewer N-insertions in productive TCRs, according to a later genetic analysis. Some IMGT-functional V segments, including TRBV6-2 and TRBV6-3, could not be told apart with the 87-base-pair reads, so those segments were excluded. The classifier was reported to diagnose cytomegalovirus status with high specificity and sensitivity in both the original and validation cohorts.

The CDR3 runs 14 amino acids, cysteine and phenylalanine included. The only DNA kept is the CDR3, 42 bases in frame from the first base. CDR1 and CDR2, looked up from the germline V gene (reference sequence), are SEHNR and FQNEAQ. V is pruned by 3 bases and J by 5 bases, leaving 2 bases of the junction without a gene match. As regards this clone: The target of this receptor is not known. Base qualities are not recorded, but no much larger clone differs from it by a single base.

The method behind the library was the immunoSEQ multiplex PCR assay. For the multiplex PCR, a mixture combining 60 forward primers for TCR Vbeta segments and 13 reverse primers for TCR Jbeta segments was used. Amplification of the CDR3 region of rearranged TCR beta genes was performed with a multiplex PCR assay on genomic DNA. On the Illumina HiSeq System, the amplified TCR beta libraries were sequenced as 87-base-pair reads. In the source study's methods: A later analysis counted some 80 million unique TCR beta chains across the 666 repertoires, and some 11 million of these chains were shared by at least two donors. Raw reads were error-corrected and collapsed into unique sequences by a nearest-neighbor algorithm in which closely related sequences were merged to remove PCR and sequencing errors. V, D and J gene segments were assigned by aligning CDR3 sequences to IMGT reference sequences. For a sequence to be retained, a match of at least six nucleotides was required to both a V gene segment and a J gene segment. Rearrangements were classified as productive when the CDR3 lacked stop codons and remained in frame with V and J, and all other rearrangements were classified as non-productive. CDR3 was defined according to IMGT convention as the region running from the second conserved V-encoded cysteine to the conserved J-encoded phenylalanine. In an earlier analysis of around 570 of the donors, sequences lacking an unambiguous match to a single V gene segment were excluded. In an earlier analysis of several hundred of the donors, V segments were called functional above 56.7% productive rearrangements and were called segregating when the between-donor standard deviation exceeded 5%. A statistical classification framework was developed to diagnose cytomegalovirus status using the catalog of TCR beta chain sequences. A later analysis assigned V and J genes by comparing TCR nucleotide sequences with IMGT/GENE-DB human TR gene sequences. The TCRdist pipeline was used in a later analysis to assign CDR3 sequences and most-parsimonious VDJ recombination scenarios. In a later analysis, each TCR beta chain was defined by its CDR3 amino acid sequence together with its V-gene family, and reads lacking a unique V-gene family were excluded. To address suspected cross-contamination and a sequencing artifact, a later analysis removed around 590 highly shared, low-generation-probability nucleotide sequences. In a later analysis, a clonal expansion index was calculated for each public chain from normalized within-repertoire ranks of inferred template counts. Generation probabilities in a later analysis came from a VDJ recombination model fitted to out-of-frame rearrangements, and those results were checked against IGoR. Hypergeometric tests were used in a later analysis to score TCR-TCR, TCR-HLA and TCR-CMV co-occurrence, with a repertoire-size bias correction applied to the TCR pairs. In a later analysis, false discovery rates were estimated by permuting HLA or CMV assignments 20 times. A later analysis grouped co-occurring TCRs with DBSCAN, adding TCRdist sequence similarity when clustering within HLA-allele-positive subsets. Repertoires with fewer than 30,000 or more than 120,000 public chains, plus five repertoires with anomalous nucleotide sharing, were excluded from co-occurrence clustering. In TCRdb, the immuneACCESS table is reduced to in-frame sequences with V and J assigned. These tables do not hold every clone; where another copy was compared, an unresolved V gene accounts for under half, and the others remain unexplained. V and J calls and clone size are as listed in that table; D and trimming were resolved from the DNA. Counted in this sample were under 70,000 clones; around four fifths of them appeared once. In total, the top ten clones hold more than 5% of the sample.

The cohort comprised approximately 700 healthy bone marrow donors. At the time of sampling, every cohort member was nominally healthy, though immune exposures that went unrecorded were likely present. The donor was CMV seropositive and belonged to the group of about 290 seropositive cohort members. Each donor provided a peripheral blood sample, and peripheral blood mononuclear cells were used for TCR beta sequencing. Genomic DNA extraction from the blood cell samples was performed with the Qiagen DNeasy Blood Extraction Kit. This clonotype was obtained from a male donor in good health and CMV-seropositive. What was sequenced was PBMCs. The rearrangement combines TRBV7-9 with TRBJ2-5, with 11 bases matching TRBD2. The DNA reads as follows: TGTGCCAGCAGCTTTAGCGGGGGGGCGGAGACCCAGTACTTC. It encodes CASSFSGGAETQYF. When the CDR3 is completed using the reference TRBV7-9 and TRBJ2-5 genes on either side, the full variable domain is DTGVSQNPRHKITKRGQNVTFRCDPISEHNRLYWYRQTLGQGPEFLTYFQNEAQLEKSRLLSDRFSAERPKGSFSTLEIQRTEQGDSAMYLCASSFSGGAETQYFGPGTRLLVL.